Each of the 22 T cell receptor beta chains below was sequenced from the same sample in a study of blood T cell repertoires in COVID-19. Generated by immunoSEQ multiplex PCR, the TCRdb table keeps only in-frame clones and is missing some. The top ten clones hold about 17% of a sample with fewer than 120,000 clones, 65% to 90% of them seen once. The sequencing input was peripheral blood. The receptor source for this set is a woman aged 55 to 70 with acute or convalescent COVID-19.

The gene calls are TRBV5-5 and TRBJ2-2; possibly TRBD1 for D (6 bases). CDR1 and CDR2 (germline): SGHKS, YYEKEE (reference sequence). The CDR3 runs to 15 residues. V was trimmed by 2 bases and J by 6 bases, leaving 14 bases between them. CDR3 sequence reads: CASSFTGLFAGELFF. CDR3 in DNA: TGTGCCAGCAGCTTTACAGGGTTGTTTGCCGGGGAGCTGTTTTTT.

The V and J genes are TRBV10-3 and TRBJ1-6; TRBD1 matches at 11 bases. Trimming cost V 0 bases and J 8 bases; bases outside gene matches: 9. CDR1 is ENHRY, CDR2 SYGVKD, per germline. The CDR3 extends over 18 amino acids. The CDR3 bases are TGTGCCATCAGTGAGTCGGGACAGGGGGTCTCTAGAGATTCACCCCTCCACTTT. This translates into CAISESGQGVSRDSPLHF.

CDR3 nucleotides: TGTGCCAGCAGCGAACGGGACACGGGAAACACCATATATTTT. Its translation: CASSERDTGNTIYF. This chain uses TRBV9 with TRBJ1-3, with D possibly TRBD1 on 6 matching bases. Trimming took off 3 bases at V and 4 bases at J, with 11 bases between the two ends. The CDR3 loop spans 14 amino acids. Germline CDR1 SGDLS, CDR2 YYNGEE.

This clone appeared a single time. The V call is TRBV4-3, the J call TRBJ2-3; D is perhaps TRBD1 (7 bases). V lost 1 base and J 6 bases, leaving 17 bases between the germline ends. Germline CDR1 and CDR2: LGHNA and YSLEER. There are 16 residues in the CDR3. As DNA, the CDR3 is TGCGCCAGCAGCCAAGGCGGGACAGCCCCTGGGGATACGCAGTATTTT. Translation: CASSQGGTAPGDTQYF.

The sample holds a few counts of this clone. The V call is TRBV9, the J call TRBJ2-3; possibly TRBD1 for D (5 bases). Between the trimmed V and J ends, which lost 0 bases and 4 bases, there was a span of 9 bases. Germline CDR1 is SGDLS and CDR2 is YYNGEE. This CDR3 contains 14 residues. CDR3 sequence reads: CASSVEQGADTQYF. Written as DNA, the CDR3 is TGTGCCAGCAGCGTAGAGCAGGGTGCAGATACGCAGTATTTT.

This rearrangement joins TRBV19 to TRBJ2-7; D is possibly TRBD2 (6 bases). Germline V gene lookup returns CDR1 LNHDA and CDR2 SQIVND (reference sequence). V lost 5 bases, J lost 3 bases, and 14 bases lay in between. The CDR3 spans 14 residues. The CDR3 sequence is CASSLTRGGYEQYF. CDR3 in DNA: TGTGCCAGTAGTCTGACTAGAGGAGGCTACGAGCAGTACTTC.

The chain combines TRBV3-1 (or the pseudogene TRBV3-2) with TRBJ2-2; 9 bases align to TRBD1. Per germline, CDR1 LGHDT and CDR2 YNNKEL (reference sequence). J gave up 6 bases and V 6 bases, and 11 bases lay outside the gene matches. The CDR3 has 16 residues. The CDR3 nucleotides are TGTGCCAGCAGGGGTCCGGGACAGGGAGGCGCCGGGGAGCTGTTTTTT. Translated: CASRGPGQGGAGELFF.

The V call is TRBV24-1, the J call TRBJ2-1; possibly TRBD2 for D (5 bases). Germline V gene lookup returns CDR1 KGHDR and CDR2 SFDVKD. This CDR3 is 12 amino acids long. V was pared by 4 bases and J by 9 bases, with 9 bases between. CDR3 sequence: CATSEIEGEQFF. For the CDR3, the DNA is TGTGCCACCAGTGAGATAGAGGGTGAGCAGTTCTTC.

This clone was counted once. The chain is built from TRBV7-9 and TRBJ1-4; no reliable D call. The CDR3 loop spans 13 amino acids. V lost 3 bases and J 3 bases, leaving 5 bases between the germline ends. The germline V gene encodes CDR1 SEHNR and CDR2 FQNEAQ (reference sequence). DNA of the CDR3: TGTGCCAGCAGCTTCACAGCTAATGAAAAACTGTTTTTT. It yields the protein CASSFTANEKLFF.

CDR3 DNA: TGCGCCAGCAGCTTGGGTGACAGGGAAAAACTGTTTTTT. It translates to CASSLGDREKLFF. The chain carries TRBV5-1 and TRBJ1-4, with D perhaps TRBD1 (6 bases). Germline V CDR1 and CDR2: SGHRS, YFSETQ. There are 13 residues in the CDR3. V was pared by 0 bases and J by 8 bases, with 8 bases between.

This clone was seen a handful of times. V is TRBV7-2 and J is TRBJ1-4, with D tentatively TRBD1 (5 bases). The ends were cut back, 5 bases at V and 0 bases at J, with 10 bases in the middle. CDR1 and CDR2 (germline): SGHTA, FQGNSA. This CDR3 region has 15 residues. In nucleotides, the CDR3 is TGTGCCAGCAGCGAACAGGCTGCAACTAATGAAAAACTGTTTTTT. Amino acid sequence: CASSEQAATNEKLFF.

The J gene is TRBJ1-1, the V gene TRBV11-3, with D possibly matching TRBD1 (5 bases). Germline V gene data show CDR1 as SGHNT and CDR2 as YENEEA. This CDR3 has 15 amino acids. Trimming shortened V by 1 base and J by 7 bases, and 16 bases separated the two germline ends. The CDR3 nucleotides read TGTGCCAGCAGCTTAGGGGGCAGGCCGGCGAATGAAGCTTTCTTT. This codes for CASSLGGRPANEAFF. Looking up the rest from reference TRBV11-3 and TRBJ1-1 gives the full variable domain: EAGVVQSPRYKIIEKKQPVAFWCNPISGHNTLYWYLQNLGQGPELLIRYENEEAVDDSQLPKDRFSAERLKGVDSTLKIQPAELGDSAVYLCASSLGGRPANEAFFGQGTRLTVV.

The V and J genes are TRBV7-3 and TRBJ2-3; 12 nucleotides align to TRBD2. Germline V gene data show CDR1 as SGHTA and CDR2 as FQGTGA. V gave up 5 bases and J gave up 6 bases; unmatched junction bases: 6. The CDR3 length is 15 residues. As DNA, the CDR3 is TGTGCCAGCAGCGGGACTAGCGGGCCCCCGGATACGCAGTATTTT. This translates into CASSGTSGPPDTQYF.

This sequence joins TRBV7-2 and TRBJ2-5; no clear D gene. The CDR3 is made up of 13 amino acids. The germline CDR1 and CDR2 sequences are SGHTA and FQGNSA. V was clipped by 5 bases and J by 3 bases, with 10 bases between them. The CDR3: CASSPRPKETQYF. The CDR3 DNA reads as TGTGCCAGCAGCCCTAGGCCGAAAGAGACCCAGTACTTC. Full variable domain (outside the CDR3, taken from reference TRBV7-2 and TRBJ2-5): GAGVSQSPSNKVTEKGKDVELRCDPISGHTALYWYRQSLGQGLEFLIYFQGNSAPDKSGLPSDRFSAERTGGSVSTLTIQRTQQEDSAVYLCASSPRPKETQYFGPGTRLLVL.

The rearrangement uses TRBV2 and TRBJ1-3; the D gene is possibly TRBD1 (5 bases). Trimming removed 7 bases from V and 0 bases from J, with 16 bases in between. CDR1 is SNHLY and CDR2 is FYNNEI in the germline V gene. This CDR3 is built from 16 residues. This chain's CDR3 is CASTPSGTVSGNTIYF. CDR3 bases: TGTGCCAGCACCCCATCCGGGACTGTCTCTGGAAACACCATATATTTT.

The chain uses TRBV5-1 and TRBJ2-3, with 8 bases matching TRBD1. The CDR3 has 15 residues. Germline assignment: CDR1 SGHRS and CDR2 YFSETQ. V lost 7 bases, J lost 2 bases, and 9 bases stayed unmatched. CDR3 nucleotide sequence: TGCGCCAGCTTTCAGGGGGCTCTTTCCACAGATACGCAGTATTTT. Amino acids: CASFQGALSTDTQYF. Full variable domain (rest looked up from reference TRBV5-1 and TRBJ2-3): KAGVTQTPRYLIKTRGQQVTLSCSPISGHRSVSWYQQTPGQGLQFLFEYFSETQRNKGNFPGRFSGRQFSNSRSEMNVSTLELGDSALYLCASFQGALSTDTQYFGPGTRLTVL.

The chain is built from TRBV15 and TRBJ2-5, with 10 bases aligning to TRBD1. This CDR3 contains 16 residues. Germline trimming cut 1 base from V and 2 bases from J; bases unmatched to any gene: 4. Per the germline V gene, CDR1 is LNHNV and CDR2 is YYDKDF (reference sequence). The CDR3 is CATSRVGTGDQETQYF. The CDR3 DNA reads TGTGCCACCAGCAGAGTGGGGACAGGGGATCAAGAGACCCAGTACTTC. Drawing the rest from reference TRBV15 and TRBJ2-5, the complete variable domain is DAMVIQNPRYQVTQFGKPVTLSCSQTLNHNVMYWYQQKSSQAPKLLFHYYDKDFNNEADTPDNFQSRRPNTSFCFLDIRSPGLGDTAMYLCATSRVGTGDQETQYFGPGTRLLVL.

The rearrangement joins TRBV5-7 to TRBJ1-2; D may be TRBD1 (5 bases). TRBV5-7 is reported as an ORF; its role is uncertain. V shed 4 bases and J shed 5 bases, with 30 bases lying between them. The CDR3 runs to 19 residues. The CDR3 nucleotides are TGTGCCAGCAGCCGCAGAACCCGACAGTTAAGAGATAGGCAATATGGCTACACCTTC. It codes for CASSRRTRQLRDRQYGYTF.

This sequence joins TRBV6-1 and TRBJ2-5; 11 nucleotides match TRBD1. V was clipped by 1 base and J by 4 bases; unmatched bases: 2. This CDR3 has 15 amino acids. Germline V lookup: CDR1 MNHNS, CDR2 SASEGT. The CDR3 DNA follows: TGTGCCAGCAGTGAAGGGACAGGGGGCAGAGAGACCCAGTACTTC. Protein sequence: CASSEGTGGRETQYF.

This sequence joins TRBV5-1 and TRBJ2-3; TRBD1 matches at 7 bases. There are 17 residues in the CDR3. Germline V gene data show CDR1 as SGHRS and CDR2 as YFSETQ. V was pared by 0 bases and J by 2 bases, with 9 bases of the junction left unmatched. CDR3 amino acids: CASSLGLWDRNTDTQYF. CDR3 bases: TGCGCCAGCAGCTTGGGGCTGTGGGACAGAAACACAGATACGCAGTATTTT.

The V and J genes are TRBV2 and TRBJ1-2; TRBD1 aligns across 8 bases. The CDR3 contains 14 residues. J lost 6 bases, V lost 10 bases, and 13 bases had no gene match. Germline values: CDR1 SNHLY, CDR2 FYNNEI. The DNA for the CDR3 is TGTGCCACCAACGACCCCGACAGGGGCGATGGCTACACCTTC. It encodes CATNDPDRGDGYTF. The variable domain in full, with the rest retrieved from reference TRBV2 and TRBJ1-2, is EPEVTQTPSHQVTQMGQEVILRCVPISNHLYFYWYRQILGQKVEFLVSFYNNEISEKSEIFDDQFSVERPDGSNFTLKIRSTKLEDSAMYFCATNDPDRGDGYTFGSGTRLTVV.

The chain recombines TRBV6-5 with TRBJ1-2; 8 bases line up with TRBD1. Losses at the gene ends were 2 bases for V and 4 bases for J; bases not matched to a gene: 6. The germline CDR1 and CDR2 sequences are MNHEY and SVGAGI. This CDR3 comprises 15 residues. This CDR3 is CASSYGRGRSYGYTF. In DNA form, the CDR3 reads TGTGCCAGCAGTTACGGCAGGGGGCGTAGCTATGGCTACACCTTC.